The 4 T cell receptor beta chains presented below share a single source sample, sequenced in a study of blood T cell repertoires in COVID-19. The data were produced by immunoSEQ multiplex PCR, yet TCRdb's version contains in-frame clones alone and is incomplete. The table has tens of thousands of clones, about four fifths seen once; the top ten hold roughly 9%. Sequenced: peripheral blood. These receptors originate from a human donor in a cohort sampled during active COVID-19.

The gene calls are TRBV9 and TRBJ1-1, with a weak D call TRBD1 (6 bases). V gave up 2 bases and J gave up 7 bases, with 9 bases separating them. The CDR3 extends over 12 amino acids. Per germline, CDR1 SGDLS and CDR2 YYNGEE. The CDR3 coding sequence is TGTGCCAGCAGCGTTGGGGGCAGTGAAGCTTTCTTT. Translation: CASSVGGSEAFF.

The CDR3 nucleotides read TGCGCCAGCAGCCAAGAAAGACAGGGAAGCGAGCAGTTCTTC. Residues: CASSQERQGSEQFF. The chain recombines TRBV4-1 with TRBJ2-1, with TRBD1 matching 7 bases. The CDR3 runs to 14 residues. With 0 bases clipped from V and 10 bases from J, the junction kept 6 bases outside the gene matches. The V gene's germline CDR1 is MGHRA and CDR2 YSYEKL.

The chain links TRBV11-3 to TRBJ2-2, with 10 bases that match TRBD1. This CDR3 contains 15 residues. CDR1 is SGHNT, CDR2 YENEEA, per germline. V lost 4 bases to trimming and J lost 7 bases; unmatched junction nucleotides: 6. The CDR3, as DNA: TGTGCCAGCAGCTCATCCGACAGGGGGCTCGGGGAGCTGTTTTTT. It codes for CASSSSDRGLGELFF. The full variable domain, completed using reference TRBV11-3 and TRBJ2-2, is EAGVVQSPRYKIIEKKQPVAFWCNPISGHNTLYWYLQNLGQGPELLIRYENEEAVDDSQLPKDRFSAERLKGVDSTLKIQPAELGDSAVYLCASSSSDRGLGELFFGEGSRLTVL.

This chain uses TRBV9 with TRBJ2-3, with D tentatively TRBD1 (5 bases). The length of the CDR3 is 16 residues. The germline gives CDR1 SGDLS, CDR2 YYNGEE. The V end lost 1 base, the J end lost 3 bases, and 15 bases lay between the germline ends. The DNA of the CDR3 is TGTGCCAGCAGCGTATCCCAGGGTTTCAGGACAGATACGCAGTATTTT. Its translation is CASSVSQGFRTDTQYF. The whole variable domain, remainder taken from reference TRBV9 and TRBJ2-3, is DSGVTQTPKHLITATGQRVTLRCSPRSGDLSVYWYQQSLDQGLQFLIQYYNGEERAKGNILERFSAQQFPDLHSELNLSSLELGDSALYFCASSVSQGFRTDTQYFGPGTRLTVL.